The 25 T cell receptor beta chains in this list originate from one sample, sequenced in a study of shared clonotypes between healthy human individuals (dated by TCRdb to the early 2020s). Receptor libraries were prepared by the immunoSEQ multiplex PCR assay. TCRdb took over this immuneACCESS table, retaining in-frame rearrangements with V and J assigned. Such tables are incomplete; in checked studies, under half of the missing clones stem from an unresolved V gene, and the remainder is unexplained. This sample is represented by about 460,000 clones; approximately 71% of them were singletons. The ten largest clones capture approximately 12% of the sample. The source material was PBMCs. These receptors originate from a woman aged 40 to 50 in good health. Some clones in this sample may be carry-over from other donors' samples.

This sequence joins TRBV5-4 and TRBJ1-4; D is undetermined. Germline V gene data show CDR1 as SGHNT and CDR2 as YYREEE (reference sequence). Trimming shortened V by 1 base and J by 5 bases, and 6 bases separated the two germline ends. The CDR3 is 13 residues long. The CDR3 sequence: CASSLMGNEKLFF. CDR3 DNA: TGTGCCAGCAGCTTGATGGGAAATGAAAAACTGTTTTTT.

The chain employs TRBV6-4 and TRBJ2-4, with a weak D call TRBD2 (5 bases). Judging by the DNA end, TRBJ2-1 fits better; the J call may be wrong. This CDR3 contains 16 residues. Germline CDR1 and CDR2: MRHNA and SNTAGT. CDR3 nucleotide sequence: TGTGCCAGCAGTGACTCGGAGGACGGCCCAGCCAATGAGCAGTTCTTC. It is translated as CASSDSEDGPANEQFF.

The chain couples TRBV2 to TRBJ2-5, with D unresolved. Germline V CDR1 and CDR2: SNHLY, FYNNEI. V was pared by 6 bases and J by 2 bases, with 10 bases between. The CDR3 spans 13 residues. In nucleotides, the CDR3 is TGTGCCAGCAGAAGGGTAGAGCAAGAGACCCAGTACTTC. Protein: CASRRVEQETQYF.

The CDR3: CASSLVGGSEAKNIQYF. The DNA of the CDR3 is TGTGCCAGCAGCTTAGTTGGGGGGTCGGAGGCCAAAAACATTCAGTACTTC. This chain joins TRBV7-9 and TRBJ2-4; tentatively, D is TRBD2 (6 bases). The CDR3 sequence is 17 residues long. CDR1 and CDR2 from the germline V gene are SEHNR and FQNEAQ (reference sequence). V dropped 1 base and J dropped 1 base, with 14 bases sitting between them.

Worth noting for this clone: A far larger clone is one base from this, pointing to a likely read error. The sample carries other DNA sequences with the same CDR3. The chain has TRBV29-1 and TRBJ2-7, with 10 positions matching TRBD1. Germline loops: CDR1 SQVTM, CDR2 ANQGSEA. CDR3 size: 13 residues. The CDR3 DNA reads TGCAGCGCTTCGACAGGGGGCAACTACGAGCAGTATTTC. Its translation: CSASTGGNYEQYF.

This clone was seen a handful of times. This chain uses TRBV7-6 with TRBJ2-4; a weak D match, TRBD1 (6 bases). Between the trimmed V and J ends, which lost 2 bases and 8 bases, there was a span of 13 bases. CDR3 length: 14 amino acids. Germline V gene data show CDR1 as SGHVS and CDR2 as FNYEAQ. The CDR3 DNA follows: TGTGCCAGCAGCTTAACAGGGCCTGGGGACATTCAGTACTTC. It is translated as CASSLTGPGDIQYF.

This clone was recorded a few times. The chain employs TRBV7-9 and TRBJ2-5; tentatively, D is TRBD1 (5 bases). The closer fit of TRBJ2-7 to the DNA end suggests the J call may be wrong. Germline assignment: CDR1 SEHNR and CDR2 FQNEAQ (reference sequence). The CDR3 loop spans 13 amino acids. The CDR3 bases are TGTGCCAGCAGCTCCAGGACACCCTACGAGCAGTACTTC. It codes for CASSSRTPYEQYF.

The V and J genes are TRBV7-9 and TRBJ2-3; no reliable D call. The CDR3 covers 11 residues. The germline gives CDR1 SEHNR, CDR2 FQNEAQ (reference sequence). The V end lost 5 bases, the J end lost 4 bases, and 4 bases lay between the germline ends. CDR3 bases: TGTGCCAGCAGCGCTGCAGATACGCAGTATTTT. Its translation: CASSAADTQYF.

The table lists this clone with a count of one. This chain joins TRBV14 and TRBJ2-3; no firm D call. CDR1 is SGHDN, CDR2 FVKESK, per germline. The germline V and J ends were trimmed by 7 bases and 4 bases, with 12 bases remaining between them. The CDR3 spans 13 residues. In DNA, the CDR3 is TGTGCCAGCAAAGCCCTAGTTGCAGATACGCAGTATTTT. This codes for CASKALVADTQYF.

The J gene is TRBJ1-2, the V gene TRBV7-9; D not certain. The CDR3 contains 16 residues. The V end was cut by 1 base, the J end by 1 base, with 13 bases between. Germline-derived CDR1 and CDR2 are SEHNR and FQNEAQ (reference sequence). CDR3 in DNA: TGTGCCAGCAGCTTAGTAGTCAGCTCCATTAACTATGGCTACACCTTC. Protein product: CASSLVVSSINYGYTF.

The chain carries TRBV4-3 and TRBJ1-1; 8 nucleotides line up with TRBD1. The CDR3 extends over 15 amino acids. CDR1 and CDR2 from the germline V gene are LGHNA and YSLEER. V gave up 2 bases and J gave up 5 bases; unmatched junction bases: 7. DNA of the CDR3: TGCGCCAGCAGCCAACTACAGGGGGTAAAGACTGAAGCTTTCTTT. It specifies CASSQLQGVKTEAFF.

This clone was recorded once. This likely stems from a read error, as it lies one base from a far larger clone. Other DNA variants within this sample encode the same CDR3. The V call is TRBV30, the J call TRBJ1-1; 9 nucleotides match TRBD1. The CDR3 has 11 amino acids. Germline V lookup: CDR1 GTSNPN, CDR2 SVGIG (reference sequence). The junction had 6 bases not matched to a gene; V was cut back by 8 bases and J by 8 bases. DNA for the CDR3: TGTGCCGGACAGGGGTTCACCGAAGCTTTCTTT. Amino acids: CAGQGFTEAFF.

This rearrangement joins TRBV28 to TRBJ1-1, with D uncertain. The CDR3 covers 13 residues. Germline V CDR1 and CDR2: MDHEN, SYDVKM. With 5 bases removed from V and 0 bases from J, the gap between germline ends came to 7 bases. The CDR3: CASSMVVNTEAFF. Here the CDR3 DNA reads TGTGCCAGCAGTATGGTCGTGAACACTGAAGCTTTCTTT.

V usage is TRBV29-1 and J usage is TRBJ2-7; 9 nucleotides line up with TRBD2. The CDR3 sequence is 14 residues long. CDR1 is SQVTM, CDR2 ANQGSEA, per germline. V trimming: 4 bases; J trimming: 2 bases; junction bases outside the gene matches: 6. In DNA form, the CDR3 reads TGCAGCGTTGTAGCGGGAGCCTTAACCTACGAGCAGTACTTC. Translated: CSVVAGALTYEQYF.

This clone was found once. A single base is all that separates this from a far larger clone, so a read error is likely. The chain has TRBV30 and TRBJ1-3; TRBD1 might be the D (6 bases). CDR1 is GTSNPN and CDR2 is SVGIG in the germline V gene (reference sequence). The CDR3 runs to 14 residues. Written as DNA, the CDR3 is TGTGCCTGGAGACAGGGTTACTCTGGAAACACCACATATTTT. This translates into CAWRQGYSGNTTYF.

This chain connects TRBV11-3 to TRBJ2-3; TRBD1 matches at 7 bases. Trimming at V came to 5 bases and at J to 4 bases, leaving 6 bases not matched to a gene. Germline CDR1 reads SGHNT; CDR2 reads YENEEA. CDR3 length equals 14 residues. The CDR3 sequence is CASSLNTGADTQYF. CDR3 DNA: TGTGCCAGCAGCCTGAACACAGGGGCAGATACGCAGTATTTT. The full variable domain, rest sourced from reference TRBV11-3 and TRBJ2-3, is EAGVVQSPRYKIIEKKQPVAFWCNPISGHNTLYWYLQNLGQGPELLIRYENEEAVDDSQLPKDRFSAERLKGVDSTLKIQPAELGDSAVYLCASSLNTGADTQYFGPGTRLTVL.

V is TRBV2 and J is TRBJ2-1, with D hard to call. There are 14 residues in the CDR3. The V gene's germline CDR1 is SNHLY and CDR2 FYNNEI. The ends were cut back, 4 bases at V and 2 bases at J, with 9 bases in the middle. CDR3 amino acids: CASSVYGTYNEQFF. CDR3 coding DNA: TGTGCCAGCAGTGTCTACGGAACCTACAATGAGCAGTTCTTC.

The rearrangement joins TRBV7-8 to TRBJ1-2; D not resolved. V was clipped by 5 bases and J by 5 bases, with 12 bases between them. The germline V gene has CDR1 SGHVS and CDR2 FQNEAQ. The CDR3 consists of 13 residues. CDR3 DNA sequence: TGTGCCAGCAGCCCCGCTTACGCGTATGGCTACACCTTC. Translating it yields CASSPAYAYGYTF.

As concerns this clone: This likely reflects a read error, since a far larger clone is one base away. This CDR3 fails to terminate in the conserved phenylalanine or tryptophan, so it likely reflects a read error. The rearrangement uses TRBV6-6 and TRBJ1-2; D call uncertain. The CDR3 is 13 amino acids. Trimming stripped 5 bases from V and 2 bases from J, with 9 bases between. Germline V gene data show CDR1 as MNHNY and CDR2 as SVGAGI (reference sequence). The DNA for the CDR3 is TGTGCCAGCAGTCCCTCACCCAACTATGGCTACACCCTC. Its translation: CASSPSPNYGYTL.

Concerning this clone: A read error is possible here, since a much larger clone lies one base away. V gene TRBV5-6 combines with J gene TRBJ1-5; a possible D gene is TRBD1 (5 bases). This CDR3 has 14 residues. V lost 5 bases and J lost 4, with 13 bases in between. In germline, CDR1 is SGHDT, CDR2 YYEEEE. The DNA of the CDR3 is TGTGCCAGCAGTTACGGGACGGAGAATCAGCCCCAGCATTTT. As protein: CASSYGTENQPQHF.

Worth noting for this clone: This sequence is one base from a far larger clone and is likely a read error. V is TRBV21-1 and J is TRBJ1-1; TRBD1 is taken as the D call from the table, unchecked against the DNA. TRBV21-1 represents a pseudogene. This CDR3 region has 17 residues. The CDR3 here is CASIFDRGQVMNIEAFF. The CDR3, as DNA: TGTGCCAGCATCTTCGACAGGGGGCAGGTTATGAACATTGAAGCTTTCTTT.

Only a few counts were recorded for this clone. The chain employs TRBV19 and TRBJ1-2, with 7 nucleotides matching TRBD1. Germline loops: CDR1 LNHDA, CDR2 SQIVND (reference sequence). The CDR3 spans 12 residues. V lost 6 bases and J lost 7; bases outside the gene matches: 5. The CDR3 nucleotides read TGTGCCAGTAGCAACAGGGGTGGTGGCTACACCTTC. As protein: CASSNRGGGYTF.

The chain uses TRBV10-2 and TRBJ2-5; possibly TRBD2 for D (5 bases). The DNA end lines up better with TRBJ2-7; the J call may be wrong. CDR3 size: 12 residues. The V gene's germline CDR1 is WSHSY and CDR2 SAAADI. This chain's CDR3 is CASSEYLAEQYF. CDR3 coding DNA: TGCGCCAGCAGTGAATACCTAGCCGAGCAGTACTTC.

With regard to this clone: A single base separates this from a much larger clone, so it may be a read error. This chain joins TRBV7-8 and TRBJ2-1; D is ambiguous. The germline gives CDR1 SGHVS, CDR2 FQNEAQ. This CDR3 region has 11 residues. Trimming took off 8 bases at V and 8 bases at J, with 10 bases between the two ends. The CDR3 is CASCPDYEQFF. DNA for the CDR3: TGTGCCAGCTGCCCCGATTATGAGCAGTTCTTC.

In this sample, this clone turned up a few times. A much more abundant neighbour one base away suggests this may be a read error. The sample carries other DNA sequences with the same CDR3. The CDR3 region has the DNA TGCGCCAGCAGTGAAGTTCCCAGGGGGGACTATGGCTACACCTTC. Translation: CASSEVPRGDYGYTF. V gene TRBV2 combines with J gene TRBJ1-2; TRBD1 matches at 7 bases. This CDR3 is 15 amino acids long. Germline V gene data show CDR1 as SNHLY and CDR2 as FYNNEI.